These 2 T cell receptor beta chains originate from one sample sequenced in a study of radiotherapy plus CTLA-4 blockade in lung cancer. Produced via immunoSEQ multiplex PCR; TCRdb's table is partial and in-frame only. The repertoire holds about 77,000 clones, with roughly 69% as singletons. The sequenced sample was peripheral blood, obtained from a patient treated with radiotherapy plus ipilimumab. All receptors come from a human donor with non-small cell lung cancer whose response to radiotherapy plus ipilimumab could not be evaluated.

This clone is judged medium-sized. V is TRBV6-1 and J is TRBJ1-5; D is unresolved. From germline, CDR1 is MNHNS and CDR2 SASEGT. The V end lost 0 bases, the J end lost 0 bases, and 9 bases lay between the germline ends. The CDR3 has 16 residues. Written as DNA, the CDR3 is TGTGCCAGCAGTGAAGCCTCGGGGTATAGCAATCAGCCCCAGCATTTT. Encoded protein: CASSEASGYSNQPQHF.

This chain connects TRBV30 to TRBJ2-3; 12 bases align to TRBD1. The CDR3 has 15 residues. The germline gives CDR1 GTSNPN, CDR2 SVGIG (reference sequence). Trimming took 0 bases from V and 6 from J; bases not matched to a gene: 4. In DNA, the CDR3 is TGTGCCTGGAGTGTAGGGACAGGGGGCGTGGATACGCAGTATTTT. As protein: CAWSVGTGGVDTQYF.